This entry describes one T cell receptor beta chain. Its specificity is not known. The data are from a study of T cells after yellow fever vaccination. This CDR3 spans 15 amino acids. Germline-derived CDR1 and CDR2 are SGHRS and YFSETQ. V lost 4 bases and J 3 bases, leaving 16 bases between the germline ends. Study conclusions and caveats: Most clones from primary vaccination were detected again post-booster (roughly 96% CD4, 88% CD8). Though it reached lower strength, the secondary response hit its peak faster, day 5 versus 15. Repertoires obtained by FACS sorting could include abundant clonotypes that entered as contaminants from the bulk population.

A universal primer site and UMIs were added as TCR cDNA was made by 5'RACE template switching. TCRdb used MiXCR to reprocess the 5' RACE reads, holding one entry per CDR3 protein. The table includes hundreds of thousands of distinct CDR3 sequences, around 21% detected once. The sample here was PBMCs, taken 15 days after the yellow fever booster vaccination. This sequence originates from a man aged 30-40 years who received the YFV17D yellow fever vaccine. V and J are TRBV5-1 and TRBJ2-5, with D maybe TRBD1 (6 bases). This chain's CDR3 is CASSENLGQKETQYF. The CDR3 bases are TGCGCCAGCAGCGAAAACCTTGGACAGAAAGAGACCCAGTACTTC.